This entry lists 5 T cell receptor beta chains sequenced from one sample in a study of radiotherapy plus CTLA-4 blockade in lung cancer. The method was immunoSEQ multiplex PCR; TCRdb's version includes in-frame clones alone and lacks a portion of them. The table records some 100,000 clones, 78% of them present only once. Sequenced material: peripheral blood, taken from a patient treated with radiotherapy plus ipilimumab. Receptors were obtained from a human donor with non-small cell lung cancer who had a partial response to radiotherapy plus ipilimumab.

The genes are TRBV18 and TRBJ1-1; 9 bases fit TRBD1. Trimming removed 3 bases from V and 5 bases from J; junction bases left unmatched: 4. Per the germline V gene, CDR1 is KGHSH and CDR2 is LQKENI. The CDR3 runs to 14 residues. The CDR3 here is CASSPTGGATEAFF. The CDR3 DNA reads TGTGCCAGCTCACCCACAGGGGGCGCGACTGAAGCTTTCTTT.

In the case of this clone: An end of the junction differs from the germline gene, which may be a read error. Different DNA sequences within this sample yield the same CDR3. The gene calls are TRBV5-4 and TRBJ1-5; TRBD1 agrees at 12 bases. The germline V gene encodes CDR1 SGHNT and CDR2 YYREEE (reference sequence). This CDR3 has 14 residues. The CDR3 bases are TGTGCCAGCAGCTTTGACCGGGACAGGGGGCCCCAGCACTTT. It translates to CASSFDRDRGPQHF.

As regards this clone: At the DNA level, this CDR3 is encoded by other sequences in the same sample as well. The chain employs TRBV5-1 and TRBJ2-1; 9 bases are a match to TRBD1. V gave up 4 bases and J gave up 12 bases; unmatched junction bases: 11. This CDR3 contains 14 residues. Germline assignment: CDR1 SGHRS and CDR2 YFSETQ. CDR3 amino acids: CASSLEGQGYVQFF. Written as DNA, the CDR3 is TGCGCCAGCAGCCTGGAGGGACAGGGTTATGTGCAGTTCTTC.

In this sample, this clone turned up a few times. In the same sample, other DNA sequences code for this CDR3. This chain uses TRBV28 with TRBJ1-2; D is unclear. Trimming took 6 bases from V and 4 from J, leaving 9 bases between them. CDR3 length: 12 residues. The germline gives CDR1 MDHEN, CDR2 SYDVKM. CDR3 nucleotides: TGTGCCAGCAGCCGTAGATCCTATGGCTACACCTTC. Amino acids: CASSRRSYGYTF.

The rearrangement joins TRBV15 to TRBJ2-1, with TRBD1 as a possible D gene (5 bases). The germline V gene has CDR1 LNHNV and CDR2 YYDKDF (reference sequence). V was pared by 0 bases and J by 8 bases, with 11 bases between. The CDR3 length is 14 residues. The CDR3 DNA reads TGTGCCACCAGCAGAGAGGACACCAACTATGAGCAGTTCTTC. This encodes CATSREDTNYEQFF.